The TCR beta chain under discussion was sequenced for a study of cytomegalovirus exposure and HLA in healthy donors. Study-wide results and caveats: Differences between HLA loci emerged in a later analysis of TCR association rates, with DRB1 most and HLA-C fewest. Likely technical artifact: a cluster of highly shared sequence variants.

The PCR employed 60 Vbeta primers together with 13 Jbeta primers. Produced via immunoSEQ multiplex PCR; TCRdb's table is partial and in-frame only. The data contain 110,000 or so clones, 78% of them singletons. Each donor was healthy, and each was a bone marrow donor. In germline, CDR1 is SGHAT, CDR2 FQNNGV. This CDR3 comprises 15 residues. J lost 2 bases, V lost 5 bases, and 7 bases had no gene match. Notes on this clone: As yet, its antigen is unknown.

This clonotype was obtained from a man aged 25 to 45 in good health and CMV-seronegative. Sequencing was performed on PBMCs. This chain connects TRBV11-2 to TRBJ1-2; 8 bases match TRBD1. The CDR3, as DNA: TGTGCCAGCAGCACCAGCAGGGGGCGCAACTATGGCTACACCTTC. Protein: CASSTSRGRNYGYTF. Full variable domain (missing parts from reference TRBV11-2 and TRBJ1-2): EAGVAQSPRYKIIEKRQSVAFWCNPISGHATLYWYQQILGQGPKLLIQFQNNGVVDDSQLPKDRFSAERLKGVDSTLKIQPAKLEDSAVYLCASSTSRGRNYGYTFGSGTRLTVV.